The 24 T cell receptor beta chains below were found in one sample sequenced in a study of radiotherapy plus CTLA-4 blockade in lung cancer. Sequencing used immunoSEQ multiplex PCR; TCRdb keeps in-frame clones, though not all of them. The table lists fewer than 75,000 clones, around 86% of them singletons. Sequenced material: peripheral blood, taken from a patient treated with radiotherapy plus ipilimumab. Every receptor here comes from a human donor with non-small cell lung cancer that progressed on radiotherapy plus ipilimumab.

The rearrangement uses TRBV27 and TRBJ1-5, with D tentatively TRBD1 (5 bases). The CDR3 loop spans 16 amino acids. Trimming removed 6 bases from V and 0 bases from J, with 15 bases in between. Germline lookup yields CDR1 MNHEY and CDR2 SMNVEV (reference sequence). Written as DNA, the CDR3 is TGTGCCAGCAGCCACTCTGGGGGTTATAGCAATCAGCCCCAGCATTTT. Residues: CASSHSGGYSNQPQHF.

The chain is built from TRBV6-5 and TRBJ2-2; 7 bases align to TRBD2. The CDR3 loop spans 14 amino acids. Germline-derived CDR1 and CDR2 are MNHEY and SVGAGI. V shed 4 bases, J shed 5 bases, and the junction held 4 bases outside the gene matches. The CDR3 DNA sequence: TGTGCCAGCAGTTGCGGACTAGGTACCGGGGAGCTGTTTTTT. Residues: CASSCGLGTGELFF.

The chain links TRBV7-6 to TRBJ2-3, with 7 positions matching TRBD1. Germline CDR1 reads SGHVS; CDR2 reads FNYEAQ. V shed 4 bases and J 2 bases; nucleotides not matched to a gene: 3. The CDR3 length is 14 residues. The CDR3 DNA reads TGTGCCAGCAGCTGGGGACAGACCACAGATACGCAGTATTTT. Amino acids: CASSWGQTTDTQYF.

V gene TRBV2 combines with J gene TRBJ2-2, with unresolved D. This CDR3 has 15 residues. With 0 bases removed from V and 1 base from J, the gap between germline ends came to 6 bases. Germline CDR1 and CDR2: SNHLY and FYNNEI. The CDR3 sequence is CASSEAPRNTGELFF. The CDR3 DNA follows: TGTGCCAGCAGTGAAGCTCCTAGGAACACCGGGGAGCTGTTTTTT.

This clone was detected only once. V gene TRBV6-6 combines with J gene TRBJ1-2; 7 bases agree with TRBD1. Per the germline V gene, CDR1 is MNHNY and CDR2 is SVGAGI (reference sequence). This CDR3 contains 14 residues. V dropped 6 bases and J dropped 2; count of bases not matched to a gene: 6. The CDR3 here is CASRKDRSNYGYTF. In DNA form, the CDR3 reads TGTGCCAGCAGGAAGGACAGGTCCAACTATGGCTACACCTTC.

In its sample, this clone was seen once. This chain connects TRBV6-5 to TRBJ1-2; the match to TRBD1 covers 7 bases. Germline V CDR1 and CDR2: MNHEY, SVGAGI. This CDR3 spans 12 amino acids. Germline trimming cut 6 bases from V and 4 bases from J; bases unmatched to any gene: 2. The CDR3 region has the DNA TGTGCCAGCAGACAGGGGCTCTATGGCTACACCTTC. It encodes CASRQGLYGYTF.

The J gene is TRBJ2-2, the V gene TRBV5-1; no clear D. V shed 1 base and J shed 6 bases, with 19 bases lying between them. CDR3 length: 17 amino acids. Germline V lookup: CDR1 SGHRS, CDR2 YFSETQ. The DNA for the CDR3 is TGCGCCAGCAGCTTGTTGCGCTCCACGAACGTCGCCGGGGAGCTGTTTTTT. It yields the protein CASSLLRSTNVAGELFF.

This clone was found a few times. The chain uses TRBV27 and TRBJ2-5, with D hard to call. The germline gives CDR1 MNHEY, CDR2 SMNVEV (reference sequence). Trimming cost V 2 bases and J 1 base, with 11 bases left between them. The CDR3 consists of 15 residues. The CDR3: CASSLVQAPQETQYF. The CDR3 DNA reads TGTGCCAGCAGTTTAGTGCAGGCTCCCCAAGAGACCCAGTACTTC.

The CDR3 DNA sequence: TGTGCCAGCAGCTTAAACAGGGCGGACACCATATATTTT. Amino acid sequence: CASSLNRADTIYF. The rearrangement joins TRBV7-3 to TRBJ1-3, with D tentatively TRBD1 (6 bases). Trimming cost V 1 base and J 8 bases, with 9 bases left between them. From germline, CDR1 is SGHTA and CDR2 FQGTGA. The CDR3 length is 13 residues.

Here the CDR3 reads CASSWASGANVLTF. The CDR3 DNA sequence: TGTGCCAGCAGTTGGGCCTCTGGGGCCAACGTCCTGACTTTC. The chain links TRBV6-5 to TRBJ2-6, with no clear D. The V gene lost 4 bases and the J gene lost 0 bases, with 4 bases spanning the gap. CDR3 length: 14 residues. Germline assignment: CDR1 MNHEY and CDR2 SVGAGI.

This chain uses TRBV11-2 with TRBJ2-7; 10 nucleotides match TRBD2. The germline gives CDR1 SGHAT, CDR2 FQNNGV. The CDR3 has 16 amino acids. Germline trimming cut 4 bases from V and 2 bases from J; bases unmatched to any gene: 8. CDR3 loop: CASSSWTSGLPYEQYF. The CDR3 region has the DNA TGTGCCAGCAGCTCCTGGACTAGCGGACTACCCTACGAGCAGTACTTC.

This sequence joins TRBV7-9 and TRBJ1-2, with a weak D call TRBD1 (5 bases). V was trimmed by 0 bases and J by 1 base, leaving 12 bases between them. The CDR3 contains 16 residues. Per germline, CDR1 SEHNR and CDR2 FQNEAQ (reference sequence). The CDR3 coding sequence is TGTGCCAGCAGCTTAGCGCTAGGGGCGGTTAACTATGGCTACACCTTC. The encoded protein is CASSLALGAVNYGYTF.

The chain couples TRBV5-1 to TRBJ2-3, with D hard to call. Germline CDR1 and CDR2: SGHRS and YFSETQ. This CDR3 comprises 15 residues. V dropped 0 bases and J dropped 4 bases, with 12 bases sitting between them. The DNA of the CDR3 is TGCGCCAGCAGCTTGGCCGTTGGGGTTCCAGATACGCAGTATTTT. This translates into CASSLAVGVPDTQYF.

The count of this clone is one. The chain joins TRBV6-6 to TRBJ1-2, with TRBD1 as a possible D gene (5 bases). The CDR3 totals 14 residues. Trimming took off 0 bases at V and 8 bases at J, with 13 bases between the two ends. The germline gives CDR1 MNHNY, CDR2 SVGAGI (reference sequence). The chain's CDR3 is CASSYSTAGLGYTF. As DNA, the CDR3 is TGTGCCAGCAGTTACTCGACGGCAGGGTTAGGCTACACCTTC.

CDR3 amino acids: CASSATSGSSYNEQFF. The CDR3 nucleotides are TGTGCCAGTAGTGCCACTAGCGGATCCTCCTACAATGAGCAGTTCTTC. This chain links TRBV19 with TRBJ2-1, with 8 bases lining up with TRBD2. This CDR3 is 16 amino acids long. The germline gives CDR1 LNHDA, CDR2 SQIVND (reference sequence). V lost 5 bases to trimming and J lost 0 bases; unmatched junction nucleotides: 6.

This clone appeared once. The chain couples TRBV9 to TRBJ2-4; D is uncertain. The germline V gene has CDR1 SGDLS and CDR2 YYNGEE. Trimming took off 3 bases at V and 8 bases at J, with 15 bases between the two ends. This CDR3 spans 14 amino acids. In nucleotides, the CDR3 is TGTGCCAGCAGCGCCGACATGGCAAGGGACATTCAGTACTTC. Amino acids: CASSADMARDIQYF.

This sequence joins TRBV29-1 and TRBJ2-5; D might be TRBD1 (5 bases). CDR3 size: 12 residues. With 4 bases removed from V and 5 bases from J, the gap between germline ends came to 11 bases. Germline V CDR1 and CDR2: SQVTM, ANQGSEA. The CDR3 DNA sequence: TGCAGCGTTGGGGGAAGGGGCGAGACCCAGTACTTC. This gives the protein CSVGGRGETQYF.

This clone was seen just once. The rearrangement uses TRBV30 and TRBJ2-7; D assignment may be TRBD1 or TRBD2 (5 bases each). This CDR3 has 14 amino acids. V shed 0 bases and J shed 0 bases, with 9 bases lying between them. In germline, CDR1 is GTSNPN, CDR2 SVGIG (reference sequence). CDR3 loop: CAWSVKGTSYEQYF. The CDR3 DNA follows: TGTGCCTGGAGTGTTAAGGGGACCTCCTACGAGCAGTACTTC. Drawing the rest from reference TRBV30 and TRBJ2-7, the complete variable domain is SQTIHQWPATLVQPVGSPLSLECTVEGTSNPNLYWYRQAAGRGLQLLFYSVGIGQISSEVPQNLSASRPQDRQFILSSKKLLLSDSGFYLCAWSVKGTSYEQYFGPGTRLTVT.

The CDR3 DNA follows: TGCGCCAGCAGCTTGGGACTAGCGGCTGCCGGGGAGCTGTTTTTT. This sequence encodes CASSLGLAAAGELFF. The gene calls are TRBV5-1 and TRBJ2-2; 9 nucleotides agree with TRBD2. The V gene end was trimmed by 0 bases and the J gene end by 6 bases; junction bases not matched to a gene: 3. Germline values: CDR1 SGHRS, CDR2 YFSETQ. The CDR3 extends over 15 amino acids.

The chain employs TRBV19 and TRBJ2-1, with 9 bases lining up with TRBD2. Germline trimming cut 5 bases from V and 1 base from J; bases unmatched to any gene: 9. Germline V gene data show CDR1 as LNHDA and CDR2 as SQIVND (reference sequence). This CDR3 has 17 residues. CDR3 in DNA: TGTGCCAGTAGTCCTTTCTCTAGCGGGGCATCCTACAATGAGCAGTTCTTC. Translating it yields CASSPFSSGASYNEQFF.

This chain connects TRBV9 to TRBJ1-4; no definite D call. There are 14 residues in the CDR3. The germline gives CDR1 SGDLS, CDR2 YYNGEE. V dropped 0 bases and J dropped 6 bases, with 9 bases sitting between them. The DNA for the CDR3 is TGTGCCAGCAGCGTAGGGATAGGGTATGAAAAACTGTTTTTT. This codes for CASSVGIGYEKLFF.

The CDR3 region has the DNA TGTGCCAGCAGCTTAGTGCCGGTCGGGGAGCTGTTTTTT. This encodes CASSLVPVGELFF. This chain links TRBV11-2 with TRBJ2-2; D is ambiguous. This CDR3 has 13 residues. Germline values: CDR1 SGHAT, CDR2 FQNNGV. Trimming shortened V by 1 base and J by 7 bases, and 7 bases separated the two germline ends.

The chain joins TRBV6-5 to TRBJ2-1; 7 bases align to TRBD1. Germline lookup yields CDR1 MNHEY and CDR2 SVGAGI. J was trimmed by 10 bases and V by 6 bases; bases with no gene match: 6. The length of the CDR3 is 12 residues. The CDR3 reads CASRRQGLEQFF. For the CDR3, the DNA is TGTGCCAGCAGGCGACAGGGCTTGGAGCAGTTCTTC.

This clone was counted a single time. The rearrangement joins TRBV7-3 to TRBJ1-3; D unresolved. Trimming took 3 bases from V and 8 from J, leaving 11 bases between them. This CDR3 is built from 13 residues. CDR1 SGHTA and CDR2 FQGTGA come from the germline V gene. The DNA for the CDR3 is TGTGCCAGCAGCTTGGGCCTAACGGACACCATATATTTT. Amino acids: CASSLGLTDTIYF.